This is a list of T cell receptor beta chains from one sample in a study of blood T cell repertoires in COVID-19. Generated by immunoSEQ multiplex PCR, the TCRdb table keeps only in-frame clones and is missing some. The sample includes about 170,000 clones, around 82% of them seen just once. The specimen sequenced was peripheral blood. The receptors were sampled from a woman of 80 years or more with active or convalescent COVID-19. Both conserved end residues are part of each CDR3. The order of the fields is V gene, D gene, J gene, clone size, CDR3 protein, CDR3 DNA. A D gene is named only where the DNA matches it firmly. Rows give clone size only sometimes, using once, few, many, or a class for an expanded clone.

TRBV4-1	NA	TRBJ2-2	once	CASSQDPHSSDSNTGELFF	TGCGCCAGCAGCCAAGACCCCCACTCAAGTGACAGCAACACCGGGGAGCTGTTTTTT
TRBV27	NA	TRBJ2-1	NA	CASTRWVTSTLSTYNEQFF	TGTGCCAGCACCCGATGGGTCACTAGCACTCTTTCAACTTACAATGAGCAGTTCTTC
TRBV6-1	TRBD1	TRBJ1-4	NA	CASSERQGATANEKLFF	TGTGCCAGCAGTGAACGGCAGGGGGCGACGGCTAATGAAAAACTGTTTTTT
TRBV5-1	NA	TRBJ2-3	NA	CASSLTGRGNTDTQYF	TGCGCCAGCAGCTTGACGGGTAGGGGGAACACAGATACGCAGTATTTT
TRBV9	NA	TRBJ2-5	NA	CASSVGGAKTQYF	TGTGCCAGCAGCGTAGGTGGGGCTAAGACCCAGTACTTC
TRBV23-1	TRBD2	TRBJ2-1	NA	CASPQLGLAGGPFCNEQFF	TGCGCCAGCCCTCAGCTAGGACTAGCGGGAGGGCCGTTTTGTAATGAGCAGTTCTTC
TRBV2	NA	TRBJ1-2	NA	CASSEITGYGYTF	TGTGCCAGCAGTGAAATAACAGGGTATGGCTACACCTTC
TRBV11-2	TRBD2	TRBJ2-2	once	CASSLVSSGSYPGELFF	TGTGCCAGCAGCTTAGTTTCCAGCGGGAGTTACCCCGGGGAGCTGTTTTTT
TRBV5-4	TRBD2	TRBJ2-7	NA	CASSLELAGGEQYF	TGTGCCAGCAGCTTGGAGCTAGCGGGAGGCGAGCAGTACTTC
TRBV11-2	NA	TRBJ2-5	NA	CASSLIRVETQYF	TGTGCCAGCAGCTTAATCAGGGTGGAGACCCAGTACTTC
TRBV28	TRBD1	TRBJ2-3	NA	CASSLEGQGMADTQYF	TGTGCCAGCAGTTTAGAGGGACAGGGGATGGCAGATACGCAGTATTTT
TRBV14	TRBD1	TRBJ2-1	few	CASSHRTGGAIPYNEQFF	TGTGCCAGCAGCCACCGGACAGGGGGGGCTATCCCCTACAATGAGCAGTTCTTC